This is a list of T cell receptor beta chains from one sample in a study of control samples from healthy donors and cancer patients. Assay: immunoSEQ multiplex PCR; the TCRdb copy retains only in-frame clones and omits some. The sample yields 120,000 or so clones, over 75% seen once. Sequencing used blood. Receptor source: a man in his 60s in good health. Both conserved end residues are part of each CDR3. Fields, in order: V gene, J gene, D gene, clone size, CDR3 protein, CDR3 DNA. A D gene is named only where the DNA matches it firmly. Some rows have no size entry. The others give once, few or many, or a class for an expanded clone.

TRBV10-3,TRBJ2-7,-,-,CAISEAPGEQYF,TGTGCCATCAGTGAGGCCCCCGGCGAGCAGTACTTC
TRBV5-1,TRBJ1-1,-,few,CASSWISGTLNTEAFF,TGCGCCAGCAGTTGGATTTCCGGGACATTGAACACTGAAGCTTTCTTT
TRBV7-8,TRBJ2-7,-,few,CASSSLAGPKYLEQYF,TGTGCCAGCAGCTCTCTGGCAGGCCCCAAATATCTAGAGCAGTACTTC
TRBV4-3,TRBJ2-3,-,-,CASSQETQGADTQYF,TGCGCCAGCAGCCAAGAAACGCAGGGCGCAGATACGCAGTATTTT
TRBV6-2/TRBV6-3,TRBJ1-1,TRBD1,-,CASSYPRQGGTEAFF,TGTGCCAGCAGTTACCCTCGACAGGGAGGCACTGAAGCTTTCTTT
TRBV28,TRBJ2-3,TRBD2,-,CASSFSSGYTDTQYF,TGTGCCAGCAGTTTCTCTAGCGGCTACACAGATACGCAGTATTTT
TRBV11-2,TRBJ1-2,-,-,CASSLGGGAGGYTF,TGTGCCAGCAGCTTAGGTGGAGGGGCGGGCGGCTACACCTTC
TRBV28,TRBJ1-1,-,-,CASSLSVRTGTKNTEAFF,TGTGCCAGCAGTTTATCGGTGAGAACAGGGACAAAGAACACTGAAGCTTTCTTT
TRBV29-1,TRBJ2-4,-,once,CSAGVLRDSKNIQYF,TGCAGCGCGGGGGTTCTTCGAGACAGCAAAAACATTCAGTACTTC
TRBV4-2,TRBJ2-7,-,-,CASSLSREGHYEQYF,TGTGCCAGCAGCCTCTCGAGGGAGGGACACTACGAGCAGTACTTC
TRBV18,TRBJ1-3,-,-,CASSPPSGDSGNTIYF,TGTGCCAGCTCACCCCCCTCGGGGGATTCCGGAAACACCATATATTTT
TRBV7-2,TRBJ1-1,-,once,CASSLQGLNTEAFF,TGTGCCAGCAGCCTCCAGGGTCTGAACACTGAAGCTTTCTTT
TRBV3-1/TRBV3-2,TRBJ2-1,-,-,CASSLPAGGGRGQFF,TGTGCCAGCAGCCTTCCAGCTGGGGGGGGCCGTGGGCAGTTCTTC
TRBV15,TRBJ2-1,-,-,CATSFSGSYNEQFF,TGTGCCACCAGCTTTTCGGGATCCTACAATGAGCAGTTCTTC
TRBV19,TRBJ2-1,-,-,CASTGNRIEQFF,TGTGCCAGTACCGGGAACCGGATAGAGCAGTTCTTC
TRBV30,TRBJ1-5,TRBD1,-,CAWRGQGAVNQPQHF,TGTGCCTGGAGAGGGCAGGGGGCCGTAAATCAGCCCCAGCATTTT
TRBV24-1,TRBJ2-2,-,-,CATSGQSNANTGELFF,TGTGCCACCAGTGGACAGAGTAACGCGAACACCGGGGAGCTGTTTTTT